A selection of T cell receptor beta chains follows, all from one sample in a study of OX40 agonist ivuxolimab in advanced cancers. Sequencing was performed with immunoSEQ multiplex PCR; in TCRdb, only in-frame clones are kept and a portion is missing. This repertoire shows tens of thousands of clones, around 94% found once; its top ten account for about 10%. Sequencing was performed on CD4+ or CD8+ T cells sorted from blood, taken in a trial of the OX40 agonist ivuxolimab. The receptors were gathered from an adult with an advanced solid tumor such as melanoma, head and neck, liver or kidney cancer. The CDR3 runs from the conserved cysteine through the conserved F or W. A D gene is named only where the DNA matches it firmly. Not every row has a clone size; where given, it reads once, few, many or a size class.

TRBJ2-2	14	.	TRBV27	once	CASSPWGDTGELFF	TGTGCCAGCAGTCCTTGGGGAGACACCGGGGAGCTGTTTTTT
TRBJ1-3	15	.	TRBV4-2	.	CASSPRGSSGNTIYF	TGTGCCAGCAGCCCTCGGGGTAGCTCTGGAAACACCATATATTTT
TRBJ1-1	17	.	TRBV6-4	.	CASSQIDSPAMNTEAFF	TGTGCCAGCAGCCAAATAGACAGCCCTGCTATGAACACTGAAGCTTTCTTT
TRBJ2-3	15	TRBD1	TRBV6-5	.	CASSRSMTGADTQYF	TGTGCCAGCAGTCGTTCTATGACAGGGGCAGATACGCAGTATTTT
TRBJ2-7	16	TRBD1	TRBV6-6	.	CASSYPRQGVNYEQYF	TGTGCCAGCAGTTACCCCCGACAGGGGGTTAACTACGAGCAGTACTTC
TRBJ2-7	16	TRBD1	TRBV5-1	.	CASSLGGQDFSYEQYF	TGCGCCAGCAGCTTGGGGGGACAGGATTTTTCCTACGAGCAGTACTTC
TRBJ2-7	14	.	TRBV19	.	CASSSPEGPYEQYF	TGTGCCAGTAGTTCCCCGGAGGGCCCCTACGAGCAGTACTTC
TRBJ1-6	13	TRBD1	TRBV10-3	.	CANARQGNSPLHF	TGTGCCAACGCAAGACAGGGTAATTCACCCCTCCACTTT
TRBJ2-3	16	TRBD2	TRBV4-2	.	CASSQGPGLAGDTQYF	TGTGCCAGCAGCCAAGGTCCGGGACTAGCGGGAGATACGCAGTATTTT
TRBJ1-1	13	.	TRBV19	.	CASTETGFTEAFF	TGTGCCAGCACCGAAACAGGGTTCACTGAAGCTTTCTTT
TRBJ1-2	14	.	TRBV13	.	CASSLGTENYGYTF	TGTGCCAGCAGCTTAGGAACAGAGAACTATGGCTACACCTTC
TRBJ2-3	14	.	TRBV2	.	CASRNPGRTDTQYF	TGTGCCAGCCGTAATCCGGGGCGCACAGATACGCAGTATTTT
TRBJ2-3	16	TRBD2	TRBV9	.	CASSGLAGGYTDTQYF	TGTGCCAGCAGCGGACTAGCGGGGGGTTACACAGATACGCAGTATTTT
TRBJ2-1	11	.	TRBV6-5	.	CASSVADEQFF	TGTGCCAGCAGTGTAGCCGATGAGCAGTTCTTC
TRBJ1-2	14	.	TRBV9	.	CASSPQWGGAGYTF	TGTGCCAGCAGCCCCCAGTGGGGAGGTGCCGGCTACACCTTC
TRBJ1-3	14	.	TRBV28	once	CASSFPGGGNTIYF	TGTGCCAGCAGTTTTCCGGGAGGTGGAAACACCATATATTTT
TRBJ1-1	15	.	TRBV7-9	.	CASSWDSTGNTEAFF	TGTGCCAGCAGCTGGGACTCGACAGGGAACACTGAAGCTTTCTTT
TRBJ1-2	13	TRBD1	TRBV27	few	CASSAGTGVGYTF	TGTGCCAGCAGTGCCGGGACAGGGGTTGGCTACACCTTC
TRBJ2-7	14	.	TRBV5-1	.	CASSLYSPNYEQYF	TGCGCCAGCAGCTTGTATTCCCCCAACTACGAGCAGTACTTC
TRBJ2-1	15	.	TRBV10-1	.	CASSEKTGSYNEQFF	TGCGCCAGCAGCGAAAAGACAGGTTCCTACAATGAGCAGTTCTTC
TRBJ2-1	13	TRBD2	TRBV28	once	CASSFRLAYEQFF	TGTGCCAGCAGTTTTAGACTAGCCTATGAGCAGTTCTTC
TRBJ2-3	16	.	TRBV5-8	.	CASSLGEGQVTDTQYF	TGTGCCAGCAGCTTGGGGGAGGGACAAGTGACAGATACGCAGTATTTT
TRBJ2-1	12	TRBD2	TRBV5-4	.	CASRGGANEQFF	TGTGCCAGCCGGGGGGGGGCCAATGAGCAGTTCTTC
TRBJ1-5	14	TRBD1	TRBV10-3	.	CAISLDRGNQPQHF	TGTGCCATCAGCCTCGACAGGGGGAATCAGCCCCAGCATTTT
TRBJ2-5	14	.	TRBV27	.	CASSTRRWGETQYF	TGTGCCAGCAGTACCCGGCGGTGGGGAGAGACCCAGTACTTC
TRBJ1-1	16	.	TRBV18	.	CASSREVMEVETEAFF	TGTGCCAGCTCGCGCGAAGTTATGGAGGTGGAGACTGAAGCTTTCTTT
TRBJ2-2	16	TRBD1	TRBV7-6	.	CASSLGQGVYTGELFF	TGTGCCAGCAGCTTAGGGCAGGGGGTGTACACCGGGGAGCTGTTTTTT
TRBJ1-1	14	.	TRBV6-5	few	CASSYSGRGGEAFF	TGTGCCAGCAGTTACTCTGGGCGGGGAGGTGAAGCTTTCTTT
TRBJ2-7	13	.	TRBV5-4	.	CASSSGSIYEQYF	TGTGCCAGCAGCTCGGGGTCCATCTACGAGCAGTACTTC
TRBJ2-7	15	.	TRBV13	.	CASSLGRSGSYEQYF	TGTGCCAGCAGCTTAGGTCGATCAGGCTCCTACGAGCAGTACTTC
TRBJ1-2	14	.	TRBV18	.	CASSPRQGGDGYTF	TGTGCCAGCTCACCACGGCAGGGAGGTGATGGCTACACCTTC